These T cell receptor beta chains were read from a single sample in a study of response to subunit inactivated influenza vaccine. Each CDR3 protein is one row after TCRdb ran MiXCR on the RT-PCR reads. The repertoire holds hundreds of thousands of distinct CDR3 sequences, with approximately 17% as singletons. The starting material was PBMCs from blood, obtained roughly 5 days after vaccination. All receptors come from a man in his forties or fifties who received an inactivated influenza vaccine. The CDR3 runs from the conserved cysteine through the conserved F or W. The D gene is left open where the match is weak. Size values are once, few and many counts, or a class for expanded clones, and some rows have none.

v_gene,j_gene,d_gene,abundance,CDR3aa,CDR3nt
TRBV5-6,TRBJ1-5,TRBD1,few,CASIPLLDRGYYSNQPQHF,TGTGCCAGCATCCCCCTTCTGGACAGGGGGTACTATAGCAATCAGCCCCAGCATTTT
TRBV4-1,TRBJ2-7,-,few,CASSQRTVSPYEQYF,TGCGCCAGCAGCCAACGGACAGTCTCCCCCTACGAGCAGTACTTC
TRBV12-3/TRBV12-4,TRBJ2-3,TRBD1,many,CASSPGTGGTDTQYF,TGTGCCAGCAGCCCGGGGACAGGGGGCACAGATACGCAGTATTTT
TRBV20-1,TRBJ2-1,-,-,CSARQHREEQFF,TGCAGTGCTAGACAGCACAGGGAAGAGCAGTTCTTC
TRBV20-1,TRBJ1-5,-,few,CSADGGGNQPQHF,TGCAGTGCGGACGGCGGGGGCAATCAGCCCCAGCATTTT
TRBV12-3/TRBV12-4,TRBJ2-5,-,-,CASSFLVGETQYF,TGTGCCAGCAGTTTTCTGGTAGGAGAGACCCAGTACTTC
TRBV10-2,TRBJ2-1,-,many,CASSESNLGLVYNEQFF,TGCGCCAGCAGTGAGTCGAATTTGGGGCTGGTTTACAATGAGCAGTTCTTC
TRBV5-1,TRBJ2-2,-,-,CASSFVVSNTGELFF,TGCGCCAGCAGCTTCGTGGTATCGAACACCGGGGAGCTGTTTTTT
TRBV29-1,TRBJ1-2,-,-,CSVEGKDGSSFYGYTF,TGCAGCGTTGAGGGGAAGGACGGAAGCTCTTTCTATGGCTACACCTTC
TRBV4-3,TRBJ1-1,-,few,CASSPNALRVEAFF,TGCGCCAGCAGCCCGAATGCTTTGAGAGTTGAAGCTTTCTTT
TRBV19,TRBJ2-1,-,-,CASSIDRLNEQFF,TGTGCCAGTAGTATTGACAGGTTAAATGAGCAGTTCTTC
TRBV4-3,TRBJ2-7,TRBD1,-,CASSQEDRGHEQYF,TGCGCCAGCAGCCAAGAGGACAGGGGGCACGAGCAGTACTTC
TRBV5-1,TRBJ1-5,-,-,CASSWGPGGSNQPQHF,TGCGCCAGCAGCTGGGGGCCCGGAGGGAGCAATCAGCCCCAGCATTTT
TRBV6-1,TRBJ1-1,-,-,CASTQGPRTEAFF,TGTGCCAGCACTCAGGGACCACGCACTGAAGCTTTCTTT
TRBV11-2,TRBJ2-7,TRBD2,-,CASSPGGGLLREQYF,TGTGCCAGCAGCCCGGGAGGGGGTCTTCTAAGGGAGCAGTACTTC
TRBV5-5,TRBJ1-2,TRBD1,many,CASSLVGQGYYGYTF,TGTGCCAGCAGCCTTGTGGGACAGGGGTACTATGGCTACACCTTC
TRBV6-6,TRBJ1-5,-,-,CASSYTGRPQHF,TGTGCCAGCAGTTACACGGGGCGACCCCAGCATTTT
TRBV28,TRBJ2-1,TRBD2,-,CASSLDRLVRGVKYNEQFF,TGTGCCAGCAGTTTAGACAGGCTGGTGCGGGGGGTGAAGTACAATGAGCAGTTCTTC
TRBV18,TRBJ2-7,TRBD1,few,CASSRQGRNYEQYF,TGTGCCAGCTCACGACAGGGAAGGAACTACGAGCAGTACTTC
TRBV12-3/TRBV12-4,TRBJ1-1,-,few,CASSPFGGAQSEAFF,TGTGCCAGCAGTCCCTTTGGGGGGGCCCAATCTGAAGCTTTCTTT
TRBV20-1,TRBJ1-5,-,-,CSAMEPDVHF,TGCAGTGCTATGGAGCCTGACGTACATTTT
TRBV6-5,TRBJ2-2,TRBD2,-,CASSYYGLAGGRGGELFF,TGTGCCAGCAGTTACTACGGACTAGCGGGAGGGCGAGGCGGGGAGCTGTTTTTT